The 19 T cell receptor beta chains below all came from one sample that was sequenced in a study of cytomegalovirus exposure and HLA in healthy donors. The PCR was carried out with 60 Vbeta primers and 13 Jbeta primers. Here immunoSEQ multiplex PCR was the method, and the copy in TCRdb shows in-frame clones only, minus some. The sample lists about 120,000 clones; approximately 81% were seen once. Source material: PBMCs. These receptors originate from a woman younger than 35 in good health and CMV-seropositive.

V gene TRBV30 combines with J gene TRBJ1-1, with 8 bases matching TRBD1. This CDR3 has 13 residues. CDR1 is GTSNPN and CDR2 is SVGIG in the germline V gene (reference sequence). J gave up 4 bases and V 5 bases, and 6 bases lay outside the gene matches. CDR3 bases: TGTGCCTGGGACAGGGGCGCCGCCACTGAAGCTTTCTTT. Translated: CAWDRGAATEAFF.

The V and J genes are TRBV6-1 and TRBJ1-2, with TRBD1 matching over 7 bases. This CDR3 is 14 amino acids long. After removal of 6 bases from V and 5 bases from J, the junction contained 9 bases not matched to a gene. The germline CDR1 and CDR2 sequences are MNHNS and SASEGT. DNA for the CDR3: TGTGCCAGCAGCCAATACCCGGGACAGTATGGCTACACCTTC. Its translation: CASSQYPGQYGYTF.

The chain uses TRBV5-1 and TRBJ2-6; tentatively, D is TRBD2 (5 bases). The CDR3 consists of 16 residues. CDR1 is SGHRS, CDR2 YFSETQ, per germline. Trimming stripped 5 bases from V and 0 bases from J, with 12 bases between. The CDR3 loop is CASSFGLSSGANVLTF. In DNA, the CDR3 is TGCGCCAGCAGTTTCGGACTGAGCTCTGGGGCCAACGTCCTGACTTTC.

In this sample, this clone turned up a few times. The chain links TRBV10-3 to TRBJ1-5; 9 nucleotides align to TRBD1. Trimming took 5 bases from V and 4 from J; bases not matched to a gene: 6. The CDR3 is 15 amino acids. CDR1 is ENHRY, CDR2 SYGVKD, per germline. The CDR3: CAISLGTGINQPQHF. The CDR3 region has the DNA TGTGCCATCAGTTTGGGGACAGGGATTAATCAGCCCCAGCATTTT.

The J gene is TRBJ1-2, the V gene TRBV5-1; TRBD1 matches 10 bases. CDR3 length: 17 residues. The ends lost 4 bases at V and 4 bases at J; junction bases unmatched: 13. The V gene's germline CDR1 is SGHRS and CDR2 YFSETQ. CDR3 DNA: TGCGCCAGCAGCCCGGGGACAGGGGCTGGATTCTTCTATGGCTACACCTTC. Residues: CASSPGTGAGFFYGYTF.

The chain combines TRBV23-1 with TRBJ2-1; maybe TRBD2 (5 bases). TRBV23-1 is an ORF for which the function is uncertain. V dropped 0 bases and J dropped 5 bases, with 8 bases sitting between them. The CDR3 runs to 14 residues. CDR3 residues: CASSQSDSHNEQFF. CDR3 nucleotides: TGCGCCAGCAGTCAATCGGACTCTCACAATGAGCAGTTCTTC.

The CDR3 region has the DNA TGTGCTAGTGGGGTACTGACAGGGGAGAGGACCGGGGAGCTGTTTTTT. Translation: CASGVLTGERTGELFF. The chain couples TRBV12-5 to TRBJ2-2; 8 nucleotides align to TRBD1. The CDR3 totals 16 residues. The germline V gene encodes CDR1 LGHNT and CDR2 FRNRAP. Losses at the gene ends were 6 bases for V and 5 bases for J; bases not matched to a gene: 11.

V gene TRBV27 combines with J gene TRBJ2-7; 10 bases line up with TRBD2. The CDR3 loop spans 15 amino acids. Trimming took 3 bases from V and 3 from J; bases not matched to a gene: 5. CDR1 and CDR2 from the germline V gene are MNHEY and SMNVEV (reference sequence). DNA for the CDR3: TGTGCCAGCAGTTTCTCTAGCGGGAGCAACTACGAGCAGTACTTC. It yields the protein CASSFSSGSNYEQYF.

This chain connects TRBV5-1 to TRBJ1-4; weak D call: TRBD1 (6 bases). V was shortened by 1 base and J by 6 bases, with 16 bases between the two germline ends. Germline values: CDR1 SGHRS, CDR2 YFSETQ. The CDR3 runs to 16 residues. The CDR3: CASSLSGGGRYEKLFF. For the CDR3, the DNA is TGCGCCAGCAGCTTGTCGGGCGGGGGGCGATATGAAAAACTGTTTTTT.

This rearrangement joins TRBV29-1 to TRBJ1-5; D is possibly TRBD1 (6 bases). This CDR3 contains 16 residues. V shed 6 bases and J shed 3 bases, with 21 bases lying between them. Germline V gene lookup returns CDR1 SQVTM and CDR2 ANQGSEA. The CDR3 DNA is TGCAGCGTACATCGACGAGACAGGTCAGCCAATCAGCCCCAGCATTTT. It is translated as CSVHRRDRSANQPQHF.

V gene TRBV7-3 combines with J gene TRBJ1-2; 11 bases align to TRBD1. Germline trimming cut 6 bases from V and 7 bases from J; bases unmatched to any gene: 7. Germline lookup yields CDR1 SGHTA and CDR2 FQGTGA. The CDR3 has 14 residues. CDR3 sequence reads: CASRPDRGLGGYTF. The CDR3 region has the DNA TGTGCCAGCAGGCCGGACAGGGGGCTAGGTGGCTACACCTTC.

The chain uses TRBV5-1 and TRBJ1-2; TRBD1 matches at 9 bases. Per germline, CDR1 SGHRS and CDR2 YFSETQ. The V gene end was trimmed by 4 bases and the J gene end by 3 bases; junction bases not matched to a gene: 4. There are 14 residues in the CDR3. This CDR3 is CASSARTGDYGYTF. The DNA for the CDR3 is TGCGCCAGCAGCGCCCGGACAGGGGACTATGGCTACACCTTC.

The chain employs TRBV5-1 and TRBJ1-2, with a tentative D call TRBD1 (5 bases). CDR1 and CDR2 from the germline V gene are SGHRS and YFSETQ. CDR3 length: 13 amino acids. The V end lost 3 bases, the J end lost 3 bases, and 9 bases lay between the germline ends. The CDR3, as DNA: TGCGCCAGCAGCTGGGGCATTCACTATGGCTACACCTTC. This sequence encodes CASSWGIHYGYTF.

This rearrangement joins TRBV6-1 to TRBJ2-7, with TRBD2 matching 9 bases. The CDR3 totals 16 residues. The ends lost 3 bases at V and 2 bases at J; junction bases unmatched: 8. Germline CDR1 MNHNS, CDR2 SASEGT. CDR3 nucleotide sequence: TGTGCCAGCAGTGAGCGGGAGGGCCTCGAGACCTACGAGCAGTACTTC. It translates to CASSEREGLETYEQYF.

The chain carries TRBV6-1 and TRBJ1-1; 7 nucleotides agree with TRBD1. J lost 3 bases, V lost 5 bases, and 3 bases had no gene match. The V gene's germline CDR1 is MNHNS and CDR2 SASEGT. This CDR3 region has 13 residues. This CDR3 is CASSYDRDTEAFF. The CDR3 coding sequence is TGTGCCAGCAGTTATGACAGGGACACTGAAGCTTTCTTT.

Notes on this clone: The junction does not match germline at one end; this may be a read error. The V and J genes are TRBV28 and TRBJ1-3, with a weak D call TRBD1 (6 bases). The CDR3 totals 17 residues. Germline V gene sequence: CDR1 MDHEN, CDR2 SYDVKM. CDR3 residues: CVSSLSPDSGSGNTIYF. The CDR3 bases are TGTGTCAGCAGTTTATCCCCGGACAGCGGCTCTGGAAACACCATATATTTT.

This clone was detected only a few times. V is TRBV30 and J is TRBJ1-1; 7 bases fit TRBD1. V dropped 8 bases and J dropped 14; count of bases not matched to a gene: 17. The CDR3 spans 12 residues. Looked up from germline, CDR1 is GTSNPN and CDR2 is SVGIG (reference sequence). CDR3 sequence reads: CAGYRGPEDGFF. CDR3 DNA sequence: TGTGCCGGCTACAGGGGACCCGAAGATGGATTCTTT. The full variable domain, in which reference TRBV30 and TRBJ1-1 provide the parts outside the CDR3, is SQTIHQWPATLVQPVGSPLSLECTVEGTSNPNLYWYRQAAGRGLQLLFYSVGIGQISSEVPQNLSASRPQDRQFILSSKKLLLSDSGFYLCAGYRGPEDGFFGQGTRLTVV.

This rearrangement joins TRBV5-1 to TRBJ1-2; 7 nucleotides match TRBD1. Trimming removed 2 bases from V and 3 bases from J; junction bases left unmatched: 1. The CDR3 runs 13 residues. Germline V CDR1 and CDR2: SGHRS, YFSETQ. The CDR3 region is CASSFQGDYGYTF. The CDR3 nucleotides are TGCGCCAGCAGCTTCCAGGGGGACTATGGCTACACCTTC. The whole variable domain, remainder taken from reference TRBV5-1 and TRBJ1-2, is KAGVTQTPRYLIKTRGQQVTLSCSPISGHRSVSWYQQTPGQGLQFLFEYFSETQRNKGNFPGRFSGRQFSNSRSEMNVSTLELGDSALYLCASSFQGDYGYTFGSGTRLTVV.

CDR3 sequence reads: CASREKGDHYGYTF. In DNA, the CDR3 is TGCGCCAGCAGGGAAAAGGGGGATCACTATGGCTACACCTTC. The rearrangement uses TRBV5-1 and TRBJ1-2; D is perhaps TRBD1 (6 bases). V was cut by 5 bases and J by 3 bases, with 14 bases left in between. There are 14 residues in the CDR3. CDR1 and CDR2 (germline): SGHRS, YFSETQ.